This paragraph covers one TCR beta chain sequence. Produced via immunoSEQ multiplex PCR; TCRdb's table is partial and in-frame only. The sample includes tens of thousands of clones, around 93% seen only once; the top ten take approximately 1.7%. This sample was taken from a study of T cell changes during pregnancy in multiple sclerosis. This clonotype was obtained from a female donor with multiple sclerosis, enrolled in a pregnancy study. This material consisted of peripheral blood, taken after pregnancy.

The CDR3: CASSLVSSGANVLTF. Here the CDR3 DNA reads TGTGCCAGCAGCTTAGTCAGCTCTGGGGCCAACGTCCTGACTTTC. The chain uses TRBV7-9 and TRBJ2-6, with unresolved D. This CDR3 region has 15 residues. V lost 1 base to trimming and J lost 0 bases, with 4 bases between them. Germline CDR1 reads SEHNR; CDR2 reads FQNEAQ (reference sequence).